This TCR delta chain originates from a study of DNA immune sequencing with unique molecular identifiers (TCRdb year 2020). Study-wide context: Immunomagnetic cell separation was used to enrich gammadelta T cells from buffy coats, and the genomic DNA of the enriched gammadelta T cells was then sequenced. Healthy individuals were used as donors, and sorted peripheral blood gammadelta T cells were profiled from 10 to 11 of these donors. Fluorescence-activated cell sorting was used to enrich gammadelta T cells from PBMC of some 10 healthy individuals. The study developed and validated an ultrasensitive DNA-based TRD repertoire sequencing method using PCR-introduced unique molecular identifiers. The method was checked using synthetic reference molecules and blood samples from healthy people. In the comparison of enriched versus non-enriched samples, around 95 ng of enriched gammadelta T-cell DNA and roughly 0.94 ug of non-enriched PBMC DNA were sequenced.

CDR1 and CDR2 are drawn from the germline V gene: GEAIGNYY, EKD. The CDR3, from cysteine to phenylalanine, totals 15 residues. Solely the CDR3 DNA is kept, with 45 bases framed from the first base. Beyond this particular receptor, the publication reports: Among clonotypes in healthy donors, TRDV2 paired with TRDJ1 was identified as the most common TRD rearrangement. Novel TRD sequences not targeted by the primers cannot be detected by the primer-based approach. Variation in TRD repertoire diversity was observed between healthy donors, with several donors found to be highly oligoclonal, in that the top 5 clonotypes exceeded half of productive molecules.

Notes on this clone: Its antigen has not been determined. The protein TCRdb gives is from a much larger clone and does not agree with this DNA's translation at residue 2, likely a read error; the protein shown here comes from the DNA.

The library was produced with multiplex PCR. A 32-plex assay with primers for all 8 TRDV and 4 TRDJ genes covering the CDR3 was used to amplify genomic DNA. A 12-nucleotide UMI was added during about 3 barcoding PCR cycles, followed by a second PCR with Illumina adapter primers. Libraries were purified with AMPure XP beads and quality-checked on a Fragment Analyzer with the HS NGS Fragment kit. An Illumina MiniSeq mid-output kit with roughly 20% PhiX and 150 cycles of paired-end reads was used for sequencing. In the authors' own workflow: MIGEC version 1.2.9 was used to process the reads, grouping the reads by UMI and building error-corrected consensus sequences. For post-processing, modified scripts from VDJtools version 1.2.1 were used together with the tcR R package. TCRdb called clones anew from the public reads via CATT; matching DNA rows were later pooled. TCRdb's processing, not the authors' own work, is the source of the V and J calls. The sample table contains about 410 delta-chain clones; only one count was recorded for 7% to 9% of them. Approximately 62% of the sample is taken by the ten largest.

The sample was gamma-delta T cells enriched from blood buffy coat, or unenriched PBMCs (not recorded which). The rearrangement combines TRDV2 with TRDJ1; 11 central nucleotides agree with TRDD3. The TCR sequence derives from a human donor in good health. For the CDR3, the sequence is CSCAQLGDRDDKLIF. The sequence in DNA is TGTTCCTGTGCCCAACTGGGGGATAGGGACGATAAACTCATCTTT.